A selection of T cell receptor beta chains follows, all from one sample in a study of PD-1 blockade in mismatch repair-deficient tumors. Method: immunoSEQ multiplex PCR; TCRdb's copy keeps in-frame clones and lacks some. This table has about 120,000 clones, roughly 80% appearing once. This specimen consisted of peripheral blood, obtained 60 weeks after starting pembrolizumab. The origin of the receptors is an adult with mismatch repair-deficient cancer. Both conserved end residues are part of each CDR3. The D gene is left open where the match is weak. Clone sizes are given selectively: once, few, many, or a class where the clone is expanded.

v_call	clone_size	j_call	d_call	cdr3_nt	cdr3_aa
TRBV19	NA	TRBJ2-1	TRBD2	TGTGCCAGTATCTCCAGGGGACTAGCGGGATACAATGAGCAGTTCTTC	CASISRGLAGYNEQFF
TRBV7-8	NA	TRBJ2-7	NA	TGTGCCAGCAGCTTAGCGACGGGCGCCTACGAGCAGTACTTC	CASSLATGAYEQYF
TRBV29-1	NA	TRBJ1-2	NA	TGCAGCGTTATAAGAGATATTCCGGGGGCAGGGTATGGCTACACCTTC	CSVIRDIPGAGYGYTF
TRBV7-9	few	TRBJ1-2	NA	TGTGCCAGCAGCCGCTTGGCAGGAGATGGCTACACCTTC	CASSRLAGDGYTF
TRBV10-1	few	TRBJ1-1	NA	TGCGCCAGCAGTGAGGTTCGAGGGTCTGAAGCTTTCTTT	CASSEVRGSEAFF
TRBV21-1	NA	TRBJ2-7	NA	TGTGCTTATAGCGGGGGCTACTATACCTACGAGCAGTACTTC	CAYSGGYYTYEQYF
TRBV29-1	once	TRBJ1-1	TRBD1	TGCAGCGTTGAGGTCTGGGACAGGGCTTTGAACACTGAAGCTTTCTTT	CSVEVWDRALNTEAFF
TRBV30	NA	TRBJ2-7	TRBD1	TGTGCCAGGACCACTGGACAGGGCACCTACGAGCAGTACTTC	CARTTGQGTYEQYF
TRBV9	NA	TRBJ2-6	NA	TGTGCCAGCAGTGGATATCGGATCTCTGGGGCCAACGTCCTGACTTTC	CASSGYRISGANVLTF
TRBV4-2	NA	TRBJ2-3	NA	TGTGCCAGCAGCCAAGATGGGCTAGACGGTACAGATACGCAGTATTTT	CASSQDGLDGTDTQYF
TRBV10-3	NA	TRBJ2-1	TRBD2	TGTGCCATCACCCTAGCGGGGGGGGGTGAGCAGTTCTTC	CAITLAGGGEQFF
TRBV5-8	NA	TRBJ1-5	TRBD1	TGTGCCAGCAGCCGACAGGGGAGACGCAATCAGCCCCAGCATTTT	CASSRQGRRNQPQHF
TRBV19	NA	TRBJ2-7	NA	TGTGCCAGTAGTATGGGTCTAGTCTACGAGCAGTACTTC	CASSMGLVYEQYF
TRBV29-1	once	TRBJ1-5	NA	TGCAGCGTTGGAGCAGGGGTGAATCAGCCCCAGCATTTT	CSVGAGVNQPQHF
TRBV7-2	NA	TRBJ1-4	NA	TGTGCCAGCAGCTCCGGCCGCGAGAATGAAAAACTGTTTTTT	CASSSGRENEKLFF
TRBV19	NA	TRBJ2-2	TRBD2	TGTGCCAGTACCCCCGGGGCGGGAGGTCACGGGGAGCTGTTTTTT	CASTPGAGGHGELFF
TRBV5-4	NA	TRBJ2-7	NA	TGTGCCAGCAGCTTCCAGGGATCCTACGAGCAGTACTTC	CASSFQGSYEQYF
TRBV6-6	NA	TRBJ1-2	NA	TGTGCCAGCACCCAAACAAAGTTAGGGTATGGCTACACCTTC	CASTQTKLGYGYTF
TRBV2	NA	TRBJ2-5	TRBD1	TGTGCCAGCAGTGAACTCCCTGCGGGACAGGGGTTTAGGGAGACCCAGTACTTC	CASSELPAGQGFRETQYF
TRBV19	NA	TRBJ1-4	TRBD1	TGTGCCAGTAGTATCATTAGGGGACAGACTAATGAAAAACTGTTTTTT	CASSIIRGQTNEKLFF
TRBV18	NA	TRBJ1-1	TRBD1	TGTGCCAGCTCACCACCTGACAGGGCGGGAGCTGAAGCTTTCTTT	CASSPPDRAGAEAFF
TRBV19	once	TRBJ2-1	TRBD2	TGTGCCAGTAGTATAGATGGCCCAGCGGGAGGGGGCTACAATGAGCAGTTCTTC	CASSIDGPAGGGYNEQFF
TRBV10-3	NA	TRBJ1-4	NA	TGTGCCATCAGTGAGTCGACCGGGAAAGAGTCTAATGAAAAACTGTTTTTT	CAISESTGKESNEKLFF
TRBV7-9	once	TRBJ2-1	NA	TGTGCCAGCAGCTTAGACGGTTACAATGAGCAGTTCTTC	CASSLDGYNEQFF
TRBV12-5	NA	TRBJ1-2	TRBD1	TGTGCTAGTGGTTTCGGGACAGAGGGAGACTACACCTTC	CASGFGTEGDYTF
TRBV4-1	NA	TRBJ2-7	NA	TGCGCCAGCAGCCAAGACTTCGACGAGCAGTACTTC	CASSQDFDEQYF
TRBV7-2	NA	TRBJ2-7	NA	TGTGCCAGCAGCTTATTGGCCGGGTCCTACGAGCAGTACTTC	CASSLLAGSYEQYF
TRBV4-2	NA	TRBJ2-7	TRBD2	TGTGCCAGCAGCCAAGATTTCAGCGGGAGGGCCATCTACGAGCAGTACTTC	CASSQDFSGRAIYEQYF